The clone carrying this T cell receptor beta chain has just a few counts. The data originate from a study of T-cell reconstitution after alpha-beta-depleted transplantation in children. This CDR3 contains 13 residues. Germline loops: CDR1 MNHNS, CDR2 SASEGT. The V end was cut by 8 bases, the J end by 5 bases, with 13 bases between. Construction of the TCRbeta library involved unique molecular identifiers. TCRdb recomputed calls from the PCR reads with MiXCR, one row per CDR3 protein. The profile shows more than 400,000 distinct CDR3 sequences, about 45% of them singletons. The chain carries TRBV6-1 and TRBJ2-1; D is possibly TRBD2 (5 bases). The receptor comes from a girl aged 2-10 years with aplastic anemia, due to receive a stem cell transplant. Specimen: PBMCs, collected before TCRalphabeta/CD19-depleted stem cell transplant. CDR3 amino acids: CASCSGGHNEQFF. The CDR3 nucleotides read TGTGCCAGCTGCTCGGGCGGGCACAATGAGCAGTTCTTC.